This T cell receptor beta chain appears in the sequencing data of a study of blood T cell repertoires in COVID-19. Original processing methods: Reference gene primer amplification yielded estimated nucleated cell counts. Assay: immunoSEQ multiplex PCR; the TCRdb copy retains only in-frame clones and omits some. That table furnishes V, J and clone size, whereas the DNA furnished D and trimming. The table has tens of thousands of clones, approximately 85% seen once. This CDR3 contains 15 residues. Germline V gene sequence: CDR1 KGHSH, CDR2 LQKENI. V was clipped by 1 base and J by 0 bases, with 9 bases between them.

The sample was peripheral blood. The TCR was taken from a human donor in a cohort sampled during active COVID-19. The V call is TRBV18, the J call TRBJ1-2; D gene uncertain. The CDR3: CASSPRGEANYGYTF. CDR3 nucleotide sequence: TGTGCCAGCTCACCACGGGGAGAGGCTAACTATGGCTACACCTTC.